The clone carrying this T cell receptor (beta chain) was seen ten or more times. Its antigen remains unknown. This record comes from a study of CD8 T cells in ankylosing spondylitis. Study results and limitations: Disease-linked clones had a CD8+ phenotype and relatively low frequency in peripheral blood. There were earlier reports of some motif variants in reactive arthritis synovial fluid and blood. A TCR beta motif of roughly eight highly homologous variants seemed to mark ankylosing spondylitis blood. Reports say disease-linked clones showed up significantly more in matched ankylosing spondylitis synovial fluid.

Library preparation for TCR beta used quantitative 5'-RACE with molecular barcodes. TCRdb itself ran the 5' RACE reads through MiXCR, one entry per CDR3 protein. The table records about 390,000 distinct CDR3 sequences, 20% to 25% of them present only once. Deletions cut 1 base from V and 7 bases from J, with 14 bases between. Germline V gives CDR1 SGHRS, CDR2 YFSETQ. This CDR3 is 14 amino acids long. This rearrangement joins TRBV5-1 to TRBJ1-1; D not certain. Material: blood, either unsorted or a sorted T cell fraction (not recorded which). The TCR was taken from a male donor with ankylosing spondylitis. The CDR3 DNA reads TGCGCCAGCAGCTTGACCGGGTCAGCGGATGAAGCTTTCTTT. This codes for CASSLTGSADEAFF.